This T cell receptor (beta chain) was documented in a study of beta chain features in type 1 diabetes. Study observations and caveats: Fewer junction insertions and more nucleotide deletions appeared in type 1 diabetes patients. Researchers reported that naive, central memory and Treg TCRB repertoires appeared more similar in patients than in healthy donors. The question left open here concerned HLA type influencing TCRB rearrangement.

The sequenced template was cDNA made from the entire isolated RNA. Here immunoSEQ multiplex PCR was the method, and the copy in TCRdb shows in-frame clones only, minus some. The sample holds about 160,000 clones; around 8% are singletons and the top ten take 0.65%. This clone appeared a few times. Antigen specificity is unknown. Sequenced sample: central memory CD4+ T cells from blood. The receptor was derived from a man between 18 and 29 years old in good health.

CDR3: CASTGGGAYEQYF. The CDR3 DNA is TGTGCCAGTACCGGCGGGGGGGCTTACGAGCAGTACTTC. The chain recombines TRBV19 with TRBJ2-7; 9 positions match TRBD2. Germline V gives CDR1 LNHDA, CDR2 SQIVND (reference sequence). Trimming removed 7 bases from V and 4 bases from J; junction bases left unmatched: 5. The CDR3 sequence is 13 residues long.